The sequence of this T cell receptor (beta chain) was determined in a study of post-analysis software for immune sequencing data. Study-wide points: Controls had lower frequencies than patients of about 5 TRBV segments, which included TRBV5-6, TRBV5-1 and TRBV20-1.

For this clonotype: Antigen unknown.

Germline V gene sequence: CDR1 MNHEY, CDR2 SVGAGI. V was clipped by 8 bases and J by 11 bases, with 24 bases between them. CDR3 length equals 14 residues. Presence of unique molecular identifiers characterized the TCR beta cDNA libraries. TCRdb analysed the PCR reads with MiXCR anew, one entry per CDR3 protein. In the table there are about 160,000 distinct CDR3 sequences, 35% to 40% of which are singletons. This TCR came from a girl aged 5-17 years with multiple sclerosis. Material: blood, obtained after autologous hematopoietic stem cell transplantation. The chain is built from TRBV6-5 and TRBJ1-2; TRBD1 is a possible D gene (5 bases). In DNA, the CDR3 is TGTGCCAGCGGCGGGAGGGGTAATCCATCGAGGTACACCTTC. Translating gives CASGGRGNPSRYTF.